One sample yielded the 17 T cell receptor beta chains listed below, sequenced in a study of T cell changes during pregnancy in multiple sclerosis. This table comes from immunoSEQ multiplex PCR, and its TCRdb copy is limited to in-frame clones, with some not included. There are 25,000 to 30,000 clones in the sample; about 84% occur only once, and 8.3% lies in the top ten. The source was CD8+ T cells from peripheral blood mononuclear cells, collected after pregnancy. Receptors originate from a female donor with multiple sclerosis, enrolled in a pregnancy study.

This clone was seen a few times. The chain uses TRBV15 and TRBJ2-1; 10 bases fit TRBD2. The CDR3 is 15 amino acids. The V gene's germline CDR1 is LNHNV and CDR2 YYDKDF (reference sequence). Germline trimming cut 5 bases from V and 4 bases from J; bases unmatched to any gene: 5. CDR3 loop: CATSQTSGAYNEQFF. The CDR3 DNA is TGTGCCACCAGCCAAACTAGCGGGGCTTACAATGAGCAGTTCTTC.

The V call is TRBV19, the J call TRBJ1-3; 8 bases are shared with TRBD1. The CDR3 consists of 12 residues. V trimming: 5 bases; J trimming: 8 bases; junction bases outside the gene matches: 2. Germline CDR1 and CDR2: LNHDA and SQIVND (reference sequence). CDR3 DNA sequence: TGTGCCAGTAGTGACAGGGGACACACCATATATTTT. Its translation is CASSDRGHTIYF. Complete variable domain (other parts from reference TRBV19 and TRBJ1-3): DGGITQSPKYLFRKEGQNVTLSCEQNLNHDAMYWYRQDPGQGLRLIYYSQIVNDFQKGDIAEGYSVSREKKESFPLTVTSAQKNPTAFYLCASSDRGHTIYFGEGSWLTVV.

This clone was counted a single time. This chain links TRBV13 with TRBJ1-2; D is perhaps TRBD1 (6 bases). This CDR3 region has 15 residues. V lost 5 bases to trimming and J lost 2 bases, with 15 bases between them. Germline V gene lookup returns CDR1 PRHDT and CDR2 FYEKMQ (reference sequence). CDR3 loop: CASSPWTVMNYGYTF. In nucleotides, the CDR3 is TGTGCCAGCAGCCCCTGGACAGTTATGAACTATGGCTACACCTTC. Supplemented by reference TRBV13 and TRBJ1-2, the full variable domain reads AAGVIQSPRHLIKEKRETATLKCYPIPRHDTVYWYQQGPGQDPQFLISFYEKMQSDKGSIPDRFSAQQFSDYHSELNMSSLELGDSALYFCASSPWTVMNYGYTFGSGTRLTVV.

Relative to its sample, this clone is medium-sized. J is TRBJ2-5 and V is TRBV7-9; TRBD2 agrees at 9 bases. This CDR3 has 17 residues. Germline V lookup: CDR1 SEHNR, CDR2 FQNEAQ (reference sequence). The trim removed 4 bases at V and 0 bases at J, leaving 9 bases unmatched. CDR3 sequence: CASSSGVAGEYQETQYF. The CDR3 bases are TGTGCCAGCAGCTCCGGGGTAGCGGGGGAGTACCAAGAGACCCAGTACTTC.

The V call is TRBV10-3, the J call TRBJ2-2; tentative D call: TRBD1 (6 bases). Germline CDR1 ENHRY, CDR2 SYGVKD. Trimming removed 8 bases from V and 4 bases from J, with 11 bases in between. This CDR3 has 13 amino acids. This CDR3 is CAISDSLTGELFF. CDR3 DNA sequence: TGTGCCATCTCGGACAGTCTCACCGGGGAGCTGTTTTTT.

The rearrangement links TRBV27 to TRBJ1-2, with 7 bases lining up with TRBD1. This CDR3 has 14 residues. Unmatched junction bases numbered 7, after V lost 4 bases and J lost 5 bases. Germline CDR1 and CDR2: MNHEY and SMNVEV (reference sequence). The CDR3: CASSYRDSPYGYTF. CDR3 DNA: TGTGCCAGCAGTTACCGGGACAGCCCTTATGGCTACACCTTC.

This clone was detected only once. J is TRBJ1-5 and V is TRBV6-1; D gene ambiguous. The CDR3 consists of 13 residues. Trimming stripped 0 bases from V and 11 bases from J, with 11 bases between. The germline V gene encodes CDR1 MNHNS and CDR2 SASEGT. The chain's CDR3 is CASSEAQEVAQHF. The CDR3 nucleotides are TGTGCCAGCAGTGAAGCCCAGGAGGTCGCCCAGCATTTT.

V and J are TRBV14 and TRBJ1-2; a possible D gene is TRBD1 (6 bases). Germline lookup yields CDR1 SGHDN and CDR2 FVKESK. Deletions cut 1 base from V and 8 bases from J, with 14 bases between. The CDR3 consists of 14 residues. The CDR3 spells CASSQVGQGLGYTF. The CDR3 nucleotides read TGTGCCAGCAGCCAAGTGGGCCAGGGGCTGGGCTACACCTTC.

This rearrangement joins TRBV2 to TRBJ1-4; 7 bases agree with TRBD1. Germline trimming cut 1 base from V and 0 bases from J; bases unmatched to any gene: 5. The length of the CDR3 is 17 residues. Germline V gives CDR1 SNHLY, CDR2 FYNNEI. In DNA form, the CDR3 reads TGTGCCAGCAGTGAAGACTCGGGACAGCCAACTAATGAAAAACTGTTTTTT. Translation gives CASSEDSGQPTNEKLFF.

The V call is TRBV27, the J call TRBJ2-7, with 9 nucleotides matching TRBD2. The CDR3 contains 15 residues. The ends lost 6 bases at V and 4 bases at J; junction bases unmatched: 10. Germline CDR1 reads MNHEY; CDR2 reads SMNVEV (reference sequence). The CDR3 sequence is CASSPVGTSTYEQYF. The CDR3, as DNA: TGTGCCAGCAGCCCCGTGGGGACTAGCACGTACGAGCAGTACTTC.

This clone was seen more than once but under ten times. This chain joins TRBV4-3 and TRBJ2-2; 12 nucleotides agree with TRBD2. The CDR3 runs 16 residues. The germline V gene has CDR1 LGHNA and CDR2 YSLEER. The trim removed 0 bases at V and 6 bases at J, leaving 2 bases unmatched. The CDR3 is CASSQDPSGGAGELFF. DNA of the CDR3: TGCGCCAGCAGCCAAGATCCTAGCGGGGGGGCCGGGGAGCTGTTTTTT.

The chain couples TRBV7-2 to TRBJ2-1; TRBD2 matches 8 bases. The junction had 8 bases not matched to a gene; V was cut back by 7 bases and J by 3 bases. From germline, CDR1 is SGHTA and CDR2 FQGNSA. CDR3 length equals 15 residues. The CDR3 protein is CASTARGVLYNEQFF. The CDR3 nucleotides read TGTGCCAGCACCGCGCGGGGGGTCCTCTACAATGAGCAGTTCTTC.

The chain employs TRBV11-2 and TRBJ1-5; the match to TRBD1 covers 7 bases. Germline CDR1 reads SGHAT; CDR2 reads FQNNGV. Trimming removed 5 bases from V and 4 bases from J; junction bases left unmatched: 8. CDR3 length equals 15 residues. CDR3 sequence (DNA): TGTGCCAGCAGCCACAGGGGACGGATAAATCAGCCCCAGCATTTT. Its protein is CASSHRGRINQPQHF.

This clone has a handful of counts. This sequence joins TRBV6-4 and TRBJ2-3, with a tentative D call TRBD2 (6 bases). Trimming took 2 bases from V and 0 from J, leaving 6 bases between them. The CDR3 is 14 residues long. CDR1 and CDR2 (germline): MRHNA, SNTAGT. DNA for the CDR3: TGTGCCAGCAGTGACGGGACTAGCACAGATACGCAGTATTTT. Protein product: CASSDGTSTDTQYF.

This chain links TRBV4-1 with TRBJ1-5; D unclear. Germline lookup yields CDR1 MGHRA and CDR2 YSYEKL. The V end lost 2 bases, the J end lost 5 bases, and 19 bases lay between the germline ends. CDR3 length equals 17 residues. The CDR3 is CASSQFTFFTADQPQHF. Written as DNA, the CDR3 is TGCGCCAGCAGCCAATTTACTTTCTTCACAGCAGATCAGCCCCAGCATTTT.

This chain links TRBV5-1 with TRBJ1-1, with 7 bases identical to TRBD1. The CDR3 runs 14 residues. Trimming cost V 3 bases and J 8 bases; bases outside gene matches: 10. The germline CDR1 and CDR2 sequences are SGHRS and YFSETQ. As DNA, the CDR3 is TGCGCCAGCAGCTCGGACAGGCTACATTTCGAAGCTTTCTTT. Its protein product is CASSSDRLHFEAFF.

This clone was seen a few times. The chain recombines TRBV19 with TRBJ2-7; 10 bases line up with TRBD2. V lost 4 bases to trimming and J lost 6 bases; unmatched junction nucleotides: 6. This CDR3 has 14 residues. Germline V CDR1 and CDR2: LNHDA, SQIVND (reference sequence). This chain's CDR3 is CASSTLAGAPEQYF. The CDR3 DNA reads as TGTGCCAGTAGTACCCTAGCGGGGGCCCCCGAGCAGTACTTC.